This passage covers 25 T cell receptor beta chains from one sample sequenced in a study of control samples from healthy donors and cancer patients. The repertoire was sequenced with immunoSEQ multiplex PCR; TCRdb's copy has only in-frame clones and lacks some. Found here are 170,000 or so clones, roughly 90% of them singletons; the top ten hold roughly 1.3%. The sequencing sample was made of blood. The receptors stem from a woman between 50 and 59 years old in good health.

The rearrangement links TRBV4-3 to TRBJ2-5; D may match TRBD1 or TRBD2 (5 bases each). The V end was cut by 0 bases, the J end by 5 bases, with 16 bases between. The CDR3 length is 16 residues. From germline, CDR1 is LGHNA and CDR2 YSLEER. CDR3: CASSQEVAQGRETQYF. The CDR3 DNA follows: TGCGCCAGCAGCCAAGAAGTTGCGCAGGGACGTGAGACCCAGTACTTC.

The rearrangement links TRBV18 to TRBJ1-3; no reliable D call. Deletions cut 3 bases from V and 4 bases from J, with 19 bases between. Germline CDR1 KGHSH, CDR2 LQKENI. CDR3 length equals 17 residues. This CDR3 is CASSPTFETRTGNTIYF. The CDR3, as DNA: TGTGCCAGCTCACCGACTTTCGAGACAAGAACGGGAAACACCATATATTTT.

The chain is built from TRBV10-2 and TRBJ2-5; 7 bases map to TRBD1. Germline CDR1 reads WSHSY; CDR2 reads SAAADI. J gave up 5 bases and V 4 bases, and 4 bases lay outside the gene matches. There are 13 residues in the CDR3. CDR3 sequence reads: CASSAPGGETQYF. DNA of the CDR3: TGCGCCAGCAGTGCCCCAGGGGGTGAGACCCAGTACTTC.

This clone was detected once. The chain couples TRBV7-2 to TRBJ2-1, with 7 bases identical to TRBD2. The V and J ends lost 5 bases and 6 bases, in that order; junction bases with no gene match: 4. Germline V gene lookup returns CDR1 SGHTA and CDR2 FQGNSA. The CDR3 spans 13 residues. The chain's CDR3 is CASSPAGVNEQFF. CDR3 sequence (DNA): TGTGCCAGCAGCCCCGCGGGGGTCAATGAGCAGTTCTTC.

V and J are TRBV6-2 or TRBV6-3 and TRBJ2-6; the D is unclear. The germline V and J ends were trimmed by 5 bases and 0 bases, with 14 bases remaining between them. This CDR3 comprises 17 residues. Germline V CDR1 and CDR2: MNHEY, SVGEGT. DNA for the CDR3: TGTGCCAGCAGTCCCCGATTAAAGTCCTCTGGGGCCAACGTCCTGACTTTC. This encodes CASSPRLKSSGANVLTF.

The V call is TRBV6-1, the J call TRBJ1-2; the D gene is possibly TRBD1 (5 bases). V lost 0 bases and J lost 6, with 11 bases in between. The V gene's germline CDR1 is MNHNS and CDR2 SASEGT. The CDR3 is 14 amino acids. CDR3 sequence reads: CASSEAAGKDGYTF. For the CDR3, the DNA is TGTGCCAGCAGTGAAGCAGCAGGGAAGGATGGCTACACCTTC.

V and J are TRBV7-2 and TRBJ1-3; D unclear. Trimming removed 0 bases from V and 4 bases from J, with 4 bases in between. Germline V gene lookup returns CDR1 SGHTA and CDR2 FQGNSA. The CDR3 loop spans 13 amino acids. For the CDR3, the DNA is TGTGCCAGCAGCTTAGCATCCGGAAACACCATATATTTT. Protein product: CASSLASGNTIYF.

The CDR3 sequence is CASSLALGSSGNTIYF. The CDR3 bases are TGTGCCAGCAGCTTGGCCCTGGGGTCCTCTGGAAACACCATATATTTT. The chain employs TRBV7-8 and TRBJ1-3; D unclear. Germline values: CDR1 SGHVS, CDR2 FQNEAQ. Trimming shortened V by 3 bases and J by 0 bases, and 12 bases separated the two germline ends. The CDR3 sequence is 16 residues long.

The V gene is TRBV7-3, the J gene TRBJ1-1; TRBD1 is a possible D gene (5 bases). Trimming left V 4 bases short and J 5 bases short, with 20 bases between. Germline V CDR1 and CDR2: SGHTA, FQGTGA. This CDR3 contains 16 residues. The CDR3 loop reads CASSSRVQGPDTEAFF. As DNA, the CDR3 is TGTGCCAGCAGCTCCAGGGTCCAGGGCCCTGATACTGAAGCTTTCTTT.

V gene TRBV4-3 combines with J gene TRBJ2-2, with D tentatively TRBD2 (5 bases). V was shortened by 0 bases and J by 0 bases, with 8 bases between the two germline ends. CDR1 is LGHNA and CDR2 is YSLEER in the germline V gene. CDR3 size: 16 residues. CDR3 nucleotides: TGCGCCAGCAGCCAAGAGCCCGGGGCGAACACCGGGGAGCTGTTTTTT. Amino acids: CASSQEPGANTGELFF.

The chain couples TRBV27 to TRBJ2-1; 9 positions match TRBD2. Losses at the gene ends were 6 bases for V and 2 bases for J; bases not matched to a gene: 8. The CDR3 loop spans 16 amino acids. CDR1 is MNHEY, CDR2 SMNVEV, per germline (reference sequence). CDR3 protein: CASSRERGATYNEQFF. The CDR3 DNA is TGTGCCAGCAGCCGTGAGCGGGGGGCGACCTACAATGAGCAGTTCTTC.

V gene TRBV9 combines with J gene TRBJ2-5; TRBD2 agrees at 7 bases. The ends lost 4 bases at V and 1 base at J; junction bases unmatched: 10. The germline V gene encodes CDR1 SGDLS and CDR2 YYNGEE. The CDR3 is 16 residues long. The CDR3 sequence: CASSPISGVLQETQYF. The CDR3 region has the DNA TGTGCCAGCAGCCCCATAAGCGGGGTCCTCCAAGAGACCCAGTACTTC.

The chain links TRBV3-1 (or the pseudogene TRBV3-2) to TRBJ2-5; D might be TRBD2 (5 bases). The CDR3 is 14 amino acids. CDR1 and CDR2 (germline): LGHDT, YNNKEL (reference sequence). Trimming removed 1 base at V and 5 bases at J, with 11 bases between. The chain's CDR3 is CASSQVSGEETQYF. The CDR3 DNA sequence: TGTGCCAGCAGCCAAGTGAGCGGTGAGGAGACCCAGTACTTC.

The chain joins TRBV2 to TRBJ1-2, with a possible D match to TRBD1 (6 bases). V was trimmed by 3 bases and J by 5 bases, leaving 10 bases between them. The CDR3 has 13 amino acids. CDR1 is SNHLY, CDR2 FYNNEI, per germline. The CDR3 sequence: CASSELGAYGYTF. CDR3 sequence (DNA): TGTGCCAGCAGTGAGTTGGGGGCGTATGGCTACACCTTC.

The chain employs TRBV3-1 (or the pseudogene TRBV3-2) and TRBJ1-2; D remains ambiguous. The CDR3 runs 16 residues. CDR1 is LGHDT and CDR2 is YNNKEL in the germline V gene (reference sequence). V shed 0 bases and J shed 8 bases, with 19 bases lying between them. The CDR3 DNA sequence: TGTGCCAGCAGCCAAGATAGGTCTGGGGTCGCCTGGGGCTACACCTTC. Its translation is CASSQDRSGVAWGYTF.

This rearrangement joins TRBV6-5 to TRBJ2-5; TRBD2 matches at 10 bases. V gave up 4 bases and J gave up 4 bases; unmatched junction bases: 9. The CDR3 spans 16 residues. Looked up from germline, CDR1 is MNHEY and CDR2 is SVGAGI. The CDR3, as DNA: TGTGCCAGCAGTTCCCCCCTAGCGGGAGAGACAGAGACCCAGTACTTC. Protein: CASSSPLAGETETQYF.

This chain connects TRBV6-2 or TRBV6-3 to TRBJ2-7; D unresolved. Looked up from germline, CDR1 is MNHEY and CDR2 is SVGEGT. The length of the CDR3 is 14 residues. The V gene lost 2 bases and the J gene lost 7 bases, with 15 bases spanning the gap. The chain's CDR3 is CASSYQPESWEQYF. The CDR3 DNA is TGTGCCAGCAGTTACCAGCCCGAGTCTTGGGAGCAGTACTTC.

This clone was observed once. The genes are TRBV4-3 and TRBJ2-1; TRBD2 matches at 10 bases. The CDR3 totals 15 residues. Germline CDR1 LGHNA, CDR2 YSLEER. V shed 2 bases, J shed 5 bases, and the junction held 3 bases outside the gene matches. The CDR3 coding sequence is TGCGCCAGCAGCCAAATACTAGCGGGGAACAATGAGCAGTTCTTC. Translation: CASSQILAGNNEQFF.

The chain recombines TRBV5-6 with TRBJ2-7, with D possibly matching TRBD2 (5 bases). Germline V gene sequence: CDR1 SGHDT, CDR2 YYEEEE. The CDR3 loop spans 12 amino acids. Trimming pared 0 bases from V and 9 bases from J, leaving 10 bases between. The CDR3 DNA sequence: TGTGCCAGCAGCTTGGAGGCCGCGGGGCAGTACTTC. Amino acid sequence: CASSLEAAGQYF.

In nucleotides, the CDR3 is TGTGCCAGCAGCTTAGCGCGCCCGTGGGAGAGCAATCAGCCCCAGCATTTT. It encodes CASSLARPWESNQPQHF. The rearrangement joins TRBV7-8 to TRBJ1-5; no definite D call. The V and J ends lost 0 bases and 1 base respectively, with 13 bases between them. The CDR3 totals 17 residues. CDR1 is SGHVS, CDR2 FQNEAQ, per germline.

The chain combines TRBV7-9 with TRBJ2-7; D gene unclear. Trimming removed 7 bases at V and 1 base at J, with 14 bases between. Germline assignment: CDR1 SEHNR and CDR2 FQNEAQ (reference sequence). The CDR3 contains 14 residues. CDR3 nucleotide sequence: TGTGCCAGCACCTTTGGGCAGGAGTCCTACGAGCAGTACTTC. It encodes CASTFGQESYEQYF.

The chain recombines TRBV10-3 with TRBJ1-1; possible D gene TRBD1, 6 bases. Trimming pared 6 bases from V and 5 bases from J, leaving 10 bases between. CDR3 length: 12 amino acids. Germline V gene data show CDR1 as ENHRY and CDR2 as SYGVKD. The CDR3 here is CAIRDSSTEAFF. CDR3 DNA: TGTGCCATCAGGGACAGCTCAACTGAAGCTTTCTTT.

V gene TRBV5-1 combines with J gene TRBJ1-5, with D possibly TRBD1 on 6 matching bases. Germline CDR1 and CDR2: SGHRS and YFSETQ. Between the trimmed V and J ends, which lost 0 bases and 6 bases, there was a span of 13 bases. CDR3 length: 15 amino acids. DNA of the CDR3: TGCGCCAGCAGCTTGGGCCCGACAGGCGGTCAGCCCCAGCATTTT. Protein product: CASSLGPTGGQPQHF.

The J gene is TRBJ2-3, the V gene TRBV11-2, with 12 bases matching TRBD2. J was trimmed by 6 bases and V by 5 bases; bases with no gene match: 6. CDR1 is SGHAT and CDR2 is FQNNGV in the germline V gene. CDR3 length: 15 residues. DNA of the CDR3: TGTGCCAGCAGCAAAGGACTAGCGGGGACGGATACGCAGTATTTT. Its translation is CASSKGLAGTDTQYF.

The rearrangement joins TRBV20-1 to TRBJ1-1; 7 positions match TRBD1. The V gene end was trimmed by 6 bases and the J gene end by 11 bases; junction bases not matched to a gene: 9. This CDR3 is 11 amino acids long. Germline loops: CDR1 DFQATT, CDR2 SNEGSKA (reference sequence). In nucleotides, the CDR3 is TGCAGTGCCAAACAGGGGTGGTATGCTTTCTTT. Translation gives CSAKQGWYAFF.